The rows below give T cell receptor beta chains drawn from one sample of a study of T-cell memory formation after mild COVID-19. In TCRdb, the 5' RACE reads were re-called with MiXCR into one record per CDR3 protein. The table has roughly 150,000 distinct CDR3 sequences, roughly 14% seen once. The material sequenced was PBMCs or a T cell subset sorted from them (not recorded which). Receptors were obtained from an adult woman who had mild COVID-19 (a few samples of this study predate the infection). Cell type and time point are not known. CDR3s include the opening cysteine and the closing phenylalanine or tryptophan. The D gene is left open where the match is weak. Not every row has a clone size; where given, it reads once, few, many or a size class.

J: TRBJ2-3
V: TRBV12-3/TRBV12-4
size: few
D: .
DNA: TGTGCCAGCAGTCTGGATTTGTCCCGACTCCAGGAGACTAGCACAGATACGCAGTATTTT
CDR3: CASSLDLSRLQETSTDTQYF

J: TRBJ2-7
V: TRBV12-3/TRBV12-4
size: many
D: .
DNA: TGTGCCAGCAGTTCTAACTCAGGGACCTACGAGCAGTACTTC
CDR3: CASSSNSGTYEQYF

J: TRBJ2-1
V: TRBV4-3
size: .
D: TRBD2
DNA: TGCGCCAGCAGCCAAGATCGGCTAGCGGGAGGCCATAGGTTCTTC
CDR3: CASSQDRLAGGHRFF

J: TRBJ2-2
V: TRBV13
size: .
D: TRBD2
DNA: TGTGCCAGCAGCCCCACTAGCGGGAGTACGTACACCGGGGAGCTGTTTTTT
CDR3: CASSPTSGSTYTGELFF

J: TRBJ1-1
V: TRBV5-6
size: .
D: .
DNA: TGTGCCAGCAGCAGCAGTCGAGGGCTTAAGAACACTGAAGCTTTCTTT
CDR3: CASSSSRGLKNTEAFF

J: TRBJ2-7
V: TRBV20-1
size: .
D: TRBD2
DNA: TGCAGTGCCAGAGGAGATGGGGGACTAGCGGGATCAATTAGGGCCTACGAGCAGTACTTC
CDR3: CSARGDGGLAGSIRAYEQYF

J: TRBJ2-5
V: TRBV10-1
size: .
D: .
DNA: TGCGCCAGCAATTGGGCAGGGGGGGAAAAGACCCAGTACTTC
CDR3: CASNWAGGEKTQYF

J: TRBJ2-3
V: TRBV7-2
size: .
D: TRBD2
DNA: TGTGCCAGCAGCTTAGAGTGGGGGACTACAGAGGATACGCAGTATTTT
CDR3: CASSLEWGTTEDTQYF

J: TRBJ2-3
V: TRBV2
size: .
D: .
DNA: TGTGCCAGCAGGATTGTCAGGGGCACAGATACGCAGTATTTT
CDR3: CASRIVRGTDTQYF

J: TRBJ2-5
V: TRBV3-1
size: .
D: .
DNA: TGTGCCAGCACACCTAGTGCTACCCAAGAGACCCAGTACTTC
CDR3: CASTPSATQETQYF

J: TRBJ2-1
V: TRBV29-1
size: .
D: .
DNA: TGCAGCGTTGGCACTGGGTTGGAGCAGTTCTTC
CDR3: CSVGTGLEQFF

J: TRBJ2-1
V: TRBV12-3/TRBV12-4
size: few
D: .
DNA: TGTGCCAGCAGTTTAGCGGTTTATATCAATGAGCAGTTCTTC
CDR3: CASSLAVYINEQFF

J: TRBJ2-7
V: TRBV7-2
size: few
D: .
DNA: TGTGCCAGCAGCTTACTAATTGGTCCCGGCGAGCAGTACTTC
CDR3: CASSLLIGPGEQYF

J: TRBJ2-3
V: TRBV11-2
size: .
D: .
DNA: TGTGCCAGCAGCTTAGAGATAGTGGGTCGGGGGACGCAGTATTTT
CDR3: CASSLEIVGRGTQYF

J: TRBJ1-1
V: TRBV20-1
size: .
D: .
DNA: TGCAGTGCTGTCCTTCCGGGGCGCGGCACTGAAGCTTTCTTT
CDR3: CSAVLPGRGTEAFF

J: TRBJ2-7
V: TRBV12-3/TRBV12-4
size: .
D: .
DNA: TGTGCCAGCAGCTACCTACCGCACAGGGGAGGTGGCGACGAGCAGTACTTC
CDR3: CASSYLPHRGGGDEQYF

J: TRBJ1-2
V: TRBV5-6
size: few
D: .
DNA: TGTGCCAGCAGCTTGGTAGGCAGAGAGGGCTACACCTTC
CDR3: CASSLVGREGYTF

J: TRBJ2-2
V: TRBV23-1
size: .
D: .
DNA: TGCGCCAGCAGTCAGCCCGGACTAAACACCGGGGAGCTGTTTTTT
CDR3: CASSQPGLNTGELFF

J: TRBJ2-3
V: TRBV7-9
size: .
D: .
DNA: TGTGCCAGCAGCTTGGGAATCGTCCTCGGGGATACGCAGTATTTT
CDR3: CASSLGIVLGDTQYF

J: TRBJ2-3
V: TRBV9
size: few
D: .
DNA: TGTGCCAGCAGCCCTGGGGTCCCACAAAACTCCCTCACAGATACGCAGTATTTT
CDR3: CASSPGVPQNSLTDTQYF

J: TRBJ2-5
V: TRBV30
size: few
D: .
DNA: TGTGCCTGGAGTAGGAGACAGAAAGAGACCCAGTACTTC
CDR3: CAWSRRQKETQYF

J: TRBJ2-5
V: TRBV6-5
size: few
D: .
DNA: TGTGCCAGCAACCCCCTAGGGGGGCAAGAGACCCAGTACTTC
CDR3: CASNPLGGQETQYF

J: TRBJ2-3
V: TRBV29-1
size: few
D: .
DNA: TGCAGCGTCCCCACGGTTTTGGATACGCAGTATTTT
CDR3: CSVPTVLDTQYF

J: TRBJ2-7
V: TRBV20-1
size: few
D: .
DNA: TGCAGTGCGACTAATACCTACGAGCAGTACTTC
CDR3: CSATNTYEQYF

J: TRBJ2-1
V: TRBV4-2
size: .
D: TRBD2
DNA: TGTGCCAGCAGCCAAGTTCCCGGGAGGGCACTGTTCTTC
CDR3: CASSQVPGRALFF

J: TRBJ2-2
V: TRBV4-2
size: .
D: .
DNA: TGTGCCAGCAGCCAGGCCCCAGGGTTGGGCGGGGAGCTGTTTTTT
CDR3: CASSQAPGLGGELFF

J: TRBJ2-1
V: TRBV15
size: .
D: .
DNA: TGTGCCACCAGCAGAGATCAGAGCTCCTACAATGAGCAGTTCTTC
CDR3: CATSRDQSSYNEQFF

J: TRBJ2-7
V: TRBV29-1
size: .
D: TRBD1
DNA: TGCAGCGTTGAGTACAGGGGGACCTACGAGCAGTACTTC
CDR3: CSVEYRGTYEQYF

J: TRBJ2-7
V: TRBV7-9
size: few
D: .
DNA: TGTGCCAGCAGCGACGTAGGAGGAGTCTCCTACGAGCAGTACTTC
CDR3: CASSDVGGVSYEQYF

J: TRBJ2-5
V: TRBV5-1
size: .
D: .
DNA: TGCGCCAGCAGCTTGGCCTACAGGGGAGGGGAGGAGACCCAGTACTTC
CDR3: CASSLAYRGGEETQYF

J: TRBJ2-1
V: TRBV3-1
size: .
D: TRBD2
DNA: TGTGCCAGCAGCCAAGAGGGGCTAGCGGGGGCGAGCAATGAGCAGTTCTTC
CDR3: CASSQEGLAGASNEQFF

J: TRBJ1-5
V: TRBV7-7
size: few
D: TRBD1
DNA: TGTGCCAGCAGCCCGCGCCCTCGCGGACAGGCCCGCCTGCCCCAGCATTTT
CDR3: CASSPRPRGQARLPQHF

J: TRBJ2-2
V: TRBV5-5
size: few
D: .
DNA: TGTGCCAGCAGCTTGGGGCAGGGCTCGAGATCCGGGGAGCTGTTTTTT
CDR3: CASSLGQGSRSGELFF

J: TRBJ2-2
V: TRBV11-3
size: .
D: .
DNA: TGTGCCAGCAGCTTAGGAGAAGGGAACACCGGGGAGCTGTTTTTT
CDR3: CASSLGEGNTGELFF

J: TRBJ2-1
V: TRBV5-1
size: .
D: .
DNA: TGCGCCAGCAGCTTGGCATGGGCAGACAATGAGCAGTTCTTC
CDR3: CASSLAWADNEQFF

J: TRBJ2-3
V: TRBV6-6
size: few
D: TRBD2
DNA: TGTGCCAGCAGTTTCCCGGGACTAGCGGGGGGCGGAGATACGCAGTATTTT
CDR3: CASSFPGLAGGGDTQYF

J: TRBJ2-1
V: TRBV12-5
size: many
D: .
DNA: TGTGCTAGTGGTTTGGTACCGGGGCCGCCCCATGAGCAGTTCTTC
CDR3: CASGLVPGPPHEQFF

J: TRBJ2-3
V: TRBV12-3/TRBV12-4
size: .
D: .
DNA: TGTGCCAGCAGTCTGGGACCCCGTCGGGATACGCAGTATTTT
CDR3: CASSLGPRRDTQYF

J: TRBJ2-7
V: TRBV12-3/TRBV12-4
size: few
D: TRBD1
DNA: TGTGCCAGCAGTTTGAGAAGTGGGGACAGCCTTACCTACGAGCAGTACTTC
CDR3: CASSLRSGDSLTYEQYF

J: TRBJ2-3
V: TRBV12-3/TRBV12-4
size: .
D: .
DNA: TGTGCCAGCAGAGAAGGGGGGAGAACAGATACGCAGTATTTT
CDR3: CASREGGRTDTQYF

J: TRBJ2-5
V: TRBV30
size: .
D: .
DNA: TGTGCCTGGGGTAGCGGTACACAAGAGACCCAGTACTTC
CDR3: CAWGSGTQETQYF

J: TRBJ2-5
V: TRBV5-1
size: few
D: .
DNA: TGCGCCAGCAGCTCCTCGGGTGGGGGACCCCAAGAGACCCAGTACTTC
CDR3: CASSSSGGGPQETQYF

J: TRBJ2-4
V: TRBV6-5
size: few
D: TRBD1
DNA: TGTGCCAGCAGTTACTCGAGGACAGGGAACATTCAGTACTTC
CDR3: CASSYSRTGNIQYF

J: TRBJ2-3
V: TRBV7-8
size: .
D: .
DNA: TGTGCCAGCAGCTTAGTGGGGGGAGAGCTGTCAGATACGCAGTATTTT
CDR3: CASSLVGGELSDTQYF

J: TRBJ1-1
V: TRBV19
size: few
D: .
DNA: TGTGCCAGTAGAGCCAGAGGGAACACTGAAGCTTTCTTT
CDR3: CASRARGNTEAFF